This TCR beta chain was observed in a study of a mutant IDH1 vaccine in newly diagnosed glioma. Turning to the study itself: Earlier care involved radiotherapy, temozolomide, or both, and the majority received both. At week 47 came visit V13, while visit V12 had come at week 35.

CDR1 is MRHNA and CDR2 is SNTAGT in the germline V gene. V lost 4 bases and J lost 4; bases outside the gene matches: 7. The CDR3 sequence is 15 residues long. Time point defined: week 35, safety follow-up. Alongside topical imiquimod, each dose of vaccine comprised 300 ug of mutant IDH1 20-mer peptide. Each tumor in the donors was a new WHO grade 3 or 4 astrocytoma, IDH1-mutant and ATRX-lost. Comments on this clone: Its specificity is unknown.

Profiled with immunoSEQ multiplex PCR; TCRdb holds only in-frame clones, not every one. The sample lists some 33,000 clones; 81% were seen once. The chain has TRBV6-4 and TRBJ1-5; TRBD1 aligns across 7 bases. The receptor comes from a man aged 30 to 39 with glioma. The sample here was PBMCs, taken from a glioma patient whose treatment included an IDH1 peptide vaccine. CDR3 coding DNA: TGTGCCAGCAGTGCCACCGGGACAGAGAATCAGCCCCAGCATTTT. Residues: CASSATGTENQPQHF.